Listed below are T cell receptor beta chains from one sample, sequenced in a study of low-dose radiotherapy and immunotherapy resistance in tumors. A single record per CDR3 protein comes from TCRdb applying MiXCR to the reads. The profile shows more than 70,000 distinct CDR3 sequences, 20% to 25% of them singletons. The sequencing here drew on PBMCs, taken after low-dose radiotherapy plus immunotherapy. The receptors derive from a female donor with ovarian cancer. Both conserved end residues are part of each CDR3. Fields, in order: clone size, D gene, J gene, V gene, CDR3 DNA, CDR3 protein. A D gene is named only where the DNA matches it firmly. Clone size is stated in some rows and not others, as once, few, many or a class when expanded.

abundance: many; d_gene: .; j_gene: TRBJ2-7; v_gene: TRBV13; CDR3nt: TGTGCCAGCAGCCCCCATGAGAAAAACGAGCAGTACTTC; CDR3aa: CASSPHEKNEQYF
abundance: many; d_gene: .; j_gene: TRBJ1-6; v_gene: TRBV9; CDR3nt: TGTGCCAGCAGCGTAGAGGGGGTGGCCAATTCACCCCTCCACTTT; CDR3aa: CASSVEGVANSPLHF
abundance: many; d_gene: TRBD2; j_gene: TRBJ2-5; v_gene: TRBV5-1; CDR3nt: TGCGCCAGCAGCTTCTTCGGTGGGGGACTAGCGGGCCAAGAGACCCAGTACTTC; CDR3aa: CASSFFGGGLAGQETQYF
abundance: few; d_gene: TRBD2; j_gene: TRBJ2-7; v_gene: TRBV7-6; CDR3nt: TGTGCCAGCAGCTCTACCGGGACTAGCGCTGAGCAGTACTTC; CDR3aa: CASSSTGTSAEQYF
abundance: many; d_gene: TRBD2; j_gene: TRBJ2-3; v_gene: TRBV4-2; CDR3nt: TGTGCCAGCAGCCAAGACCAACTAGCGGGGGGACGCACAGATACGCAGTATTTT; CDR3aa: CASSQDQLAGGRTDTQYF
abundance: .; d_gene: .; j_gene: TRBJ2-6; v_gene: TRBV19; CDR3nt: TGTGCCAGTAGTATCCTGACAAGAGGTGGGACTGGGGCCAACGTCCTGACTTTC; CDR3aa: CASSILTRGGTGANVLTF
abundance: many; d_gene: .; j_gene: TRBJ1-1; v_gene: TRBV6-2/TRBV6-3; CDR3nt: TGTGCCAGCAGTTACTCTAGGGCAGGGGTGAACACTGAAGCTTTCTTT; CDR3aa: CASSYSRAGVNTEAFF
abundance: many; d_gene: .; j_gene: TRBJ1-4; v_gene: TRBV12-3/TRBV12-4; CDR3nt: TGTGCCAGCAGTGTACGGTCGCCGACAAATGAAAAACTGTTTTTT; CDR3aa: CASSVRSPTNEKLFF
abundance: few; d_gene: .; j_gene: TRBJ1-2; v_gene: TRBV13; CDR3nt: TGTGCCAGCAGCTTAGCGCCGTTTGGCTACACCTTC; CDR3aa: CASSLAPFGYTF
abundance: many; d_gene: .; j_gene: TRBJ1-5; v_gene: TRBV28; CDR3nt: TGTGCCAGCAGTTTGGAGAATCAGCCCCAGCATTTT; CDR3aa: CASSLENQPQHF
abundance: few; d_gene: .; j_gene: TRBJ2-5; v_gene: TRBV6-1; CDR3nt: TGTGCCAGCAGTGAAGGATCAGGACACCGACAAGAGACCCAGTACTTC; CDR3aa: CASSEGSGHRQETQYF
abundance: medium-sized; d_gene: .; j_gene: TRBJ1-4; v_gene: TRBV6-6; CDR3nt: TGTGCCAGCAGTGGGTCGGACCCATACGAAAAACTGTTTTTT; CDR3aa: CASSGSDPYEKLFF
abundance: many; d_gene: .; j_gene: TRBJ2-1; v_gene: TRBV6-2/TRBV6-3; CDR3nt: TGTGCCAGCAGTTACGGGGACCCGGTCTACAATGAGCAGTTCTTC; CDR3aa: CASSYGDPVYNEQFF
abundance: many; d_gene: .; j_gene: TRBJ2-1; v_gene: TRBV12-3/TRBV12-4; CDR3nt: TGTGCCAGCAGTTTACTGTGGACAACCTCCTACAATGAGCAGTTCTTC; CDR3aa: CASSLLWTTSYNEQFF
abundance: .; d_gene: TRBD2; j_gene: TRBJ2-1; v_gene: TRBV9; CDR3nt: TGTGCCAGCAGCGCCGGGACTAGCAGTTATGAGCAGTTCTTC; CDR3aa: CASSAGTSSYEQFF
abundance: .; d_gene: .; j_gene: TRBJ2-7; v_gene: TRBV19; CDR3nt: TGTGCCAGTAGTCCAGACCGGGGCAGGGCCCACGAGCAGTACTTC; CDR3aa: CASSPDRGRAHEQYF
abundance: many; d_gene: .; j_gene: TRBJ2-2; v_gene: TRBV29-1; CDR3nt: TGCAGCGTTGGACCGGGACATAAAACCGGGGAGCTGTTTTTT; CDR3aa: CSVGPGHKTGELFF
abundance: many; d_gene: TRBD2; j_gene: TRBJ2-2; v_gene: TRBV2; CDR3nt: TGTGCCAGCAGTGAGAGACTAGCGGGGGCCGGACAAGCGAACACCGGGGAGCTGTTTTTT; CDR3aa: CASSERLAGAGQANTGELFF
abundance: many; d_gene: TRBD2; j_gene: TRBJ2-2; v_gene: TRBV24-1; CDR3nt: TGTGCCACCAGTGCCTTACTAGCGGGAGTCTTTGGAACCGGGGAGCTGTTTTTT; CDR3aa: CATSALLAGVFGTGELFF
abundance: many; d_gene: .; j_gene: TRBJ1-1; v_gene: TRBV4-1; CDR3nt: TGCGCCAGCAGCCCCTTGGTAGCGGAGAGCACTGAAGCTTTCTTT; CDR3aa: CASSPLVAESTEAFF
abundance: many; d_gene: TRBD1; j_gene: TRBJ1-1; v_gene: TRBV6-2/TRBV6-3; CDR3nt: TGTGCCAGCAGGACAGGGTCGTACACTGAAGCTTTCTTT; CDR3aa: CASRTGSYTEAFF
abundance: many; d_gene: .; j_gene: TRBJ1-5; v_gene: TRBV20-1; CDR3nt: TGCAGTGCTGGCGGCAAAGGCAATCAGCCCCAGCATTTT; CDR3aa: CSAGGKGNQPQHF